The TCR beta chain under discussion was sequenced for a study of control samples from healthy donors and cancer patients. Using immunoSEQ multiplex PCR, the repertoire was profiled, and TCRdb retains in-frame clones only, with some absent. The table records approximately 160,000 clones, 85% to 95% of them present only once. The germline V and J ends were trimmed by 3 bases and 1 base, with 12 bases remaining between them. Per germline, CDR1 SQVTM and CDR2 ANQGSEA. CDR3 length: 14 amino acids. This chain links TRBV29-1 with TRBJ1-1; the D gene is possibly TRBD1 (5 bases). Sequenced input: blood. The sequence came from a woman aged 55-70 years in good health. The CDR3 is CSVDVAGRNTEAFF. The CDR3 DNA is TGCAGCGTTGATGTGGCAGGGCGGAACACTGAAGCTTTCTTT.